This TCR beta chain was retrieved from a study of cytomegalovirus exposure and HLA in healthy donors. Background on the study: The same platform used for the 666 first-cohort repertoires was also used for the roughly 120 validation repertoires, as a later analysis reported.

CDR3 length equals 15 residues. Sequencing was performed with immunoSEQ multiplex PCR; in TCRdb, only in-frame clones are kept and a portion is missing. The data hold roughly 280,000 clones, with about 86% observed a single time. The V gene is TRBV21-1, the J gene TRBJ2-7; TRBD2 reflects the table's D call only, with no check against the DNA. TRBV21-1 is noted as a pseudogene. The TCR sequence derives from a woman younger than 30 in good health and CMV-seronegative. The material sequenced was PBMCs. The CDR3 here is CASSKDVFSSYEQYF. DNA of the CDR3: TGTGCCAGCAGCAAAGATGTCTTTAGTTCCTACGAGCAGTACTTC.